This T cell receptor beta chain is drawn from a study of T cells in Graves' hyperthyroidism and ophthalmopathy. This clonotype is judged medium-sized. As yet, its antigen is unknown. The CDR3 has 12 amino acids. V was cut by 2 bases and J by 10 bases, with 9 bases left in between. CDR1 is SGHVS, CDR2 FNYEAQ, per germline. Findings and caveats of the study: Researchers found most expanded thyroid clonotypes above 0.001 in blood as well.

Amplified TCR beta CDR3 regions came from RNA transcripts. Primed by the HTBI set, a first-round RT-PCR was run on the TCR CDR3. MiXCR was run by TCRdb on the multiplex PCR reads, yielding one entry per CDR3 protein. The sample includes 35,000 to 45,000 distinct CDR3 sequences, around half of them seen just once. Participants, patients aged 18 to 65, had newly diagnosed hyperthyroidism with a duration under 2 months. Thyroid ultrasound and orbital computed tomography, with clinical symptoms and serum thyroxine and TRAb, informed diagnoses. First hyperthyroidism diagnosis is when the blood sample was obtained, before any ophthalmopathy symptoms.

The TCR originated in a woman between 45 and 65 years old with Graves' hyperthyroidism that later progressed to Graves' ophthalmopathy. Sample: blood. The rearrangement links TRBV7-6 to TRBJ2-1; no firm D call. CDR3 nucleotides: TGTGCCAGCAGCTTATCCGGCGGAGAGCAGTTCTTC. Protein product: CASSLSGGEQFF.